Listed below are T cell receptor beta chains from one sample, sequenced in a study of T-cell memory formation after mild COVID-19. TCRdb independently ran MiXCR on the 5' RACE reads; one entry per CDR3 protein. The sample includes fewer than 650,000 distinct CDR3 sequences, 15% to 20% of them seen just once. Sequences were obtained from PBMCs or a T cell subset sorted from them (not recorded which). The receptors originated from an adult woman who had mild COVID-19 (a few samples of this study predate the infection). Cell type and time point are not known. Both conserved end residues are part of each CDR3. A D gene is named only where the DNA matches it firmly. Expanded clones get a size class; other rows say once, few or many, or leave the size out.

j_gene | v_gene | abundance | len | d_gene | CDR3aa | CDR3nt
TRBJ2-3 | TRBV5-1 | few | 15 | NA | CASSSYFGYTDTQYF | TGCGCCAGCAGCTCCTACTTCGGGTACACAGATACGCAGTATTTT
TRBJ1-2 | TRBV29-1 | NA | 13 | TRBD1 | CSVSPTGVYGYTF | TGCAGCGTCTCCCCGACAGGGGTGTATGGCTACACCTTC
TRBJ2-7 | TRBV19 | few | 14 | TRBD1 | CASSTGQGLYEQYF | TGTGCCAGTAGTACGGGACAGGGACTCTACGAGCAGTACTTC
TRBJ2-7 | TRBV29-1 | many | 14 | TRBD2 | CSVVYSGATYEQYF | TGCAGCGTTGTTTATAGCGGGGCAACCTACGAGCAGTACTTC
TRBJ2-2 | TRBV29-1 | NA | 13 | TRBD1 | CSVRGGAAGELFF | TGCAGCGTTCGAGGGGGCGCTGCCGGGGAGCTGTTTTTT
TRBJ2-3 | TRBV3-1 | NA | 16 | TRBD2 | CASSPVSGSSTDTQYF | TGTGCCAGCAGCCCGGTCAGCGGGAGTAGCACAGATACGCAGTATTTT
TRBJ2-7 | TRBV24-1 | NA | 16 | NA | CAPLLRGTSRSYEQYF | TGTGCCCCCTTATTACGAGGTACGAGCCGTTCCTACGAGCAGTACTTC
TRBJ1-5 | TRBV5-1 | few | 15 | NA | CASSLAGGNNQPQHF | TGCGCCAGCAGCTTGGCCGGGGGCAACAATCAGCCCCAGCATTTT
TRBJ2-1 | TRBV7-2 | NA | 15 | TRBD2 | CASSGLAGDPSRQFF | TGTGCCAGCAGCGGACTAGCGGGAGACCCCTCACGGCAGTTCTTC
TRBJ2-3 | TRBV6-5 | NA | 18 | TRBD2 | CASSYSLLAGGGTDTQYF | TGTGCCAGCAGTTACTCGCTCCTAGCGGGGGGTGGTACAGATACGCAGTATTTT
TRBJ2-7 | TRBV4-3 | few | 16 | TRBD2 | CASSQMTSGSPYEQYF | TGCGCCAGCAGCCAGATGACTAGCGGGTCCCCCTACGAGCAGTACTTC
TRBJ2-3 | TRBV20-1 | few | 15 | TRBD2 | CSASYYTASGDTQYF | TGCAGTGCTAGCTATTATACGGCTAGCGGGGATACGCAGTATTTT
TRBJ1-6 | TRBV7-6 | few | 14 | NA | CASSSAGLNSPLHF | TGTGCCAGCAGCTCCGCGGGACTGAATTCACCCCTCCACTTT
TRBJ2-7 | TRBV5-1 | few | 14 | NA | CASSLSSGQGEQYF | TGCGCCAGCAGCCTTTCTAGCGGCCAGGGGGAGCAGTACTTC
TRBJ1-4 | TRBV7-9 | NA | 18 | NA | CASSLPTPGRSLNEKLFF | TGTGCCAGCAGCTTACCAACCCCGGGACGGTCCCTTAATGAAAAACTGTTTTTT
TRBJ2-7 | TRBV20-1 | NA | 14 | TRBD2 | CSARKRGGVNEQYF | TGCAGTGCCCGCAAAAGGGGAGGGGTAAACGAGCAGTACTTC
TRBJ2-7 | TRBV6-2/TRBV6-3 | NA | 17 | TRBD1 | CATLRGQGLQSSYEQYF | TGTGCCACCCTCAGGGGACAGGGTCTCCAGAGCTCCTACGAGCAGTACTTC
TRBJ2-7 | TRBV27 | many | 16 | NA | CASSLYSVGSTYEQYF | TGTGCCAGCAGTTTATACTCGGTTGGGAGCACCTACGAGCAGTACTTC
TRBJ1-1 | TRBV12-3/TRBV12-4 | many | 14 | TRBD1 | CASSGQGVNTEAFF | TGTGCCAGCAGTGGGCAGGGGGTGAACACTGAAGCTTTCTTT
TRBJ2-1 | TRBV7-3 | few | 14 | NA | CASSSSQANHEQFF | TGTGCCAGCAGCTCATCCCAAGCTAACCATGAGCAGTTCTTC
TRBJ2-3 | TRBV20-1 | NA | 13 | TRBD1 | CSAHPGGKDTQYF | TGCAGTGCCCACCCAGGGGGCAAAGATACGCAGTATTTT
TRBJ2-1 | TRBV5-1 | few | 15 | TRBD2 | CASSLPGLAGNEQFF | TGCGCCAGCAGCCTACCGGGACTAGCGGGGAATGAGCAGTTCTTC
TRBJ1-1 | TRBV12-3/TRBV12-4 | NA | 14 | NA | CASSWGGGSAEAFF | TGTGCCAGCAGTTGGGGAGGGGGGAGCGCTGAAGCTTTCTTT
TRBJ2-7 | TRBV27 | NA | 15 | NA | CASSRLSTGTYEQYF | TGTGCCAGCAGTCGCCTAAGCACGGGTACCTACGAGCAGTACTTC
TRBJ2-5 | TRBV3-1 | NA | 17 | NA | CASSKNPKVTEQETQYF | TGTGCCAGCAGCAAAAATCCAAAAGTGACAGAACAAGAGACCCAGTACTTC
TRBJ2-7 | TRBV6-5 | few | 15 | NA | CASSYSASAPYEQYF | TGTGCCAGCAGTTACTCGGCTAGCGCTCCCTACGAGCAGTACTTC
TRBJ2-7 | TRBV6-1 | NA | 13 | NA | CATTKPNSDEQYF | TGTGCCACCACAAAACCTAATTCCGACGAGCAGTACTTC